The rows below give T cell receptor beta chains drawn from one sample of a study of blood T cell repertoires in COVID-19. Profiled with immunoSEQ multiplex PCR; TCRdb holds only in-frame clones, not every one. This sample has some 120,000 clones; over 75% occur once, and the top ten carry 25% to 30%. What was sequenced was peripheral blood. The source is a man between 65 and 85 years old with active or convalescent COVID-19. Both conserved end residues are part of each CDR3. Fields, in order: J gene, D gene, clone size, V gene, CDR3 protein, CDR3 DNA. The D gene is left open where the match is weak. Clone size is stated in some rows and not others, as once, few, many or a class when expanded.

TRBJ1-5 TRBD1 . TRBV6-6 CASSYKTGSGQPQHF TGTGCCAGCAGTTACAAGACAGGGTCGGGTCAGCCCCAGCATTTT
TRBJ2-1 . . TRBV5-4 CASSLDWSSYNEQFF TGTGCCAGCAGCTTGGATTGGAGCTCCTACAATGAGCAGTTCTTC
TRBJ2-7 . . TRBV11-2 CASSLARDWSSYEQYF TGTGCCAGCAGCTTAGCCCGGGACTGGAGCTCCTACGAGCAGTACTTC
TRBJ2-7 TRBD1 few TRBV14 CASSPWTGGYEQYF TGTGCCAGCAGCCCTTGGACAGGGGGGTACGAGCAGTACTTC
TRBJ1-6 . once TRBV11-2 CASSTGNSPLHF TGTGCCAGCAGCACAGGGAATTCACCCCTCCACTTT
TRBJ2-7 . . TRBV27 CAVRRGSSYEQYF TGTGCAGTACGCCGGGGGAGCTCCTACGAGCAGTACTTC
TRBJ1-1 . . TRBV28 CASCGIGILSDTEAFF TGTGCCAGCTGCGGAATCGGGATATTATCGGACACTGAAGCTTTCTTT
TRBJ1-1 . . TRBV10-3 CAIIPGGGTEAFF TGTGCCATCATCCCTGGGGGAGGGACTGAAGCTTTCTTT
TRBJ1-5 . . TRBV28 CASTYSNQPQHF TGTGCCAGCACGTATAGCAATCAGCCCCAGCATTTT
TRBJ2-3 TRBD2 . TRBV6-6 CASSSRSSGGTDTQYF TGTGCCAGCAGTTCTCGGTCTAGCGGGGGCACAGATACGCAGTATTTT
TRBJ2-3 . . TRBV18 CASSEGVSTDTQYF TGTGCCAGCTCAGAAGGGGTCTCCACAGATACGCAGTATTTT
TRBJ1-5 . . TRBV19 CASSFQGMQPQHF TGTGCCAGTAGTTTTCAGGGGATGCAGCCCCAGCATTTT
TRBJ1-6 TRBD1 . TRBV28 CASSFSGGLDSPLHF TGTGCCAGCAGTTTCTCAGGGGGCCTGGATTCACCCCTCCACTTT
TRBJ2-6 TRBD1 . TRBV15 CATSRDRGLSGANVLTF TGTGCCACCAGCAGGGACAGGGGCCTCTCTGGGGCCAACGTCCTGACTTTC
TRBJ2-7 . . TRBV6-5 CASKGTGVSYEQYF TGTGCCAGCAAAGGGACTGGGGTCTCCTACGAGCAGTACTTC
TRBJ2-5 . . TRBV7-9 CASSKDGTQGETQYF TGTGCCAGCAGCAAGGACGGAACCCAGGGAGAGACCCAGTACTTC
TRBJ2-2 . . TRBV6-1 CASSEASGLGGGELFF TGTGCCAGCAGTGAAGCGTCCGGCCTAGGGGGCGGGGAGCTGTTTTTT
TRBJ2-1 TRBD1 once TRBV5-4 CASSLAWTGGNNEQFF TGTGCCAGCAGCTTGGCTTGGACAGGGGGGAACAATGAGCAGTTCTTC
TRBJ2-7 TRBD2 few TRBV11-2 CASSVRLAGGPYEQYF TGTGCCAGCAGCGTCAGGCTAGCGGGAGGGCCCTACGAGCAGTACTTC
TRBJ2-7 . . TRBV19 CASSIGDFAYEQYF TGTGCCAGTAGTATAGGGGACTTCGCCTACGAGCAGTACTTC
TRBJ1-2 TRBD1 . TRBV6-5 CASSPTHRGRIGYTF TGTGCCAGCAGCCCGACCCACAGGGGGCGCATTGGCTACACCTTC
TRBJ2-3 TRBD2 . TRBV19 CASSTGLAASTDTQYF TGTGCCAGTAGCACGGGACTAGCGGCTAGCACAGATACGCAGTATTTT
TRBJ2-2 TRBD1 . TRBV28 CASSSPTGTVNTGELFF TGTGCCAGCAGCAGCCCCACCGGGACAGTGAACACCGGGGAGCTGTTTTTT